This T cell receptor beta chain comes out of a study of cytomegalovirus exposure and HLA in healthy donors. Study at large: Most donors, roughly 82% of some 400 genotyped, fell in the Caucasian-associated ancestry cluster.

The PCR had 60 Vbeta and 13 Jbeta primers. The method was immunoSEQ multiplex PCR; TCRdb's version includes in-frame clones alone and lacks a portion of them. The sample consists of 85,000 to 90,000 clones, 80% to 90% of them appearing once. Study-wide points: Later analysis associated a missense DCLRE1C variant with TCR beta V- and J-gene trimming. Later work found most CMV-associated TCR beta chains apparently HLA-restricted.

Comments on this clone: Antigen unknown.

Germline V gene lookup returns CDR1 MDHEN and CDR2 SYDVKM. V lost 3 bases and J lost 14, with 16 bases in between. The CDR3 has 12 residues. The clonotype comes from a man younger than 35 in good health and CMV-seronegative. The V and J genes are TRBV28 and TRBJ2-5; D gene ambiguous. Source material: PBMCs. CDR3 loop: CASSFVASNLYF. The DNA for the CDR3 is TGTGCCAGCAGTTTCGTCGCGTCTAATCTTTACTTC.